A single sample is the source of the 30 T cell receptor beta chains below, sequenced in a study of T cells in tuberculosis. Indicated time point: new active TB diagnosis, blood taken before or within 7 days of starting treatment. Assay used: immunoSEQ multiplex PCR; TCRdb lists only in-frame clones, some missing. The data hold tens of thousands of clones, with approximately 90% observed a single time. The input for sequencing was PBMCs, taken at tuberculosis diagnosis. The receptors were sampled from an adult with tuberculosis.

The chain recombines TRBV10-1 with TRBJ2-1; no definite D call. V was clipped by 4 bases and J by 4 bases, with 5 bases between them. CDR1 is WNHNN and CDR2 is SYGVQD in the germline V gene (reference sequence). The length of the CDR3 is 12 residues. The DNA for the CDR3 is TGCGCCAGCAGTGGCAGGTACAATGAGCAGTTCTTC. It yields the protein CASSGRYNEQFF.

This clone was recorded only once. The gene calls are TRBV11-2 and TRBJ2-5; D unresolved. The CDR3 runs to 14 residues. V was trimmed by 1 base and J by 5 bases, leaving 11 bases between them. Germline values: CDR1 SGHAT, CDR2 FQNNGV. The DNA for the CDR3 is TGTGCCAGCAGCTTAGTTCTGGGCCCGGAGACCCAGTACTTC. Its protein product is CASSLVLGPETQYF.

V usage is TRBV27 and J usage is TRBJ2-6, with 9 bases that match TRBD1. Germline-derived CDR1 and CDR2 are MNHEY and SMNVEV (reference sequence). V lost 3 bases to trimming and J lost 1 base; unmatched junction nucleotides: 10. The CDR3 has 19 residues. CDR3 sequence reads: CASSLFGDRVQSGANVLTF. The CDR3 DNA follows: TGTGCCAGCAGTTTGTTCGGGGACAGGGTACAATCTGGGGCCAACGTCCTGACTTTC.

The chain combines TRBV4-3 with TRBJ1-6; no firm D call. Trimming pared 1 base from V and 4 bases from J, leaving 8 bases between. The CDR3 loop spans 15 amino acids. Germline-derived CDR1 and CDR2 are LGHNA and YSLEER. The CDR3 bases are TGCGCCAGCAGCCAAGTGCACGGGTATAATTCACCCCTCCACTTT. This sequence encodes CASSQVHGYNSPLHF.

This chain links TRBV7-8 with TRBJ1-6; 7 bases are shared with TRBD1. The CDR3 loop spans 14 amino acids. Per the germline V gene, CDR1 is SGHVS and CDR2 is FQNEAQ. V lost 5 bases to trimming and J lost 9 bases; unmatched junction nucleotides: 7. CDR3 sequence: CASSPQTGSSPLHF. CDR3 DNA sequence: TGTGCCAGCAGCCCACAGACAGGGAGTTCACCCCTCCACTTT.

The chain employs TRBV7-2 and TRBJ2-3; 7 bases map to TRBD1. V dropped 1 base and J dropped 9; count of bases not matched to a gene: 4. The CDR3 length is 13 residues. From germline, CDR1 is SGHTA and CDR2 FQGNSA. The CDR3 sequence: CASSLVDRATQYF. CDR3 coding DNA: TGTGCCAGCAGCTTAGTCGACAGGGCAACGCAGTATTTT.

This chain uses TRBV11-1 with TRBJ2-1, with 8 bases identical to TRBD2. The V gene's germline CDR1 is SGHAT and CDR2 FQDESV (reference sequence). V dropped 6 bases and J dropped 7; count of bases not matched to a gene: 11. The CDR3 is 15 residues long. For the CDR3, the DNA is TGTGCCAGCAGGGTTAGCGGGGCGAGATGGAATGAGCAGTTCTTC. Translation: CASRVSGARWNEQFF.

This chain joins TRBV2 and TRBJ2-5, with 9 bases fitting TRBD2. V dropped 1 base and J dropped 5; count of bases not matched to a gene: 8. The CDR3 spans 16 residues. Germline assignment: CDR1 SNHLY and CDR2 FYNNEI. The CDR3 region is CASSEVGLASAETQYF. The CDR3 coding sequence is TGTGCCAGCAGTGAAGTAGGACTAGCGTCTGCGGAGACCCAGTACTTC.

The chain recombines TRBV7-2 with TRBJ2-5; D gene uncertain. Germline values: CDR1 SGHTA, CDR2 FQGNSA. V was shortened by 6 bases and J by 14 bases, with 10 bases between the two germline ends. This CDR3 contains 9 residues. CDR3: CASSLEEYF. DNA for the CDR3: TGTGCCAGCAGTCTTGAGGAATACTTC.

The CDR3 reads CASSVGTGSRGTEAFF. In DNA, the CDR3 is TGTGCCAGCAGTGTAGGGACAGGGAGTAGGGGAACTGAAGCTTTCTTT. V gene TRBV2 combines with J gene TRBJ1-1; 9 bases agree with TRBD1. CDR3 length equals 16 residues. The J segment lost 5 bases and the V segment lost 4 bases, leaving 11 bases of the junction unmatched. CDR1 is SNHLY and CDR2 is FYNNEI in the germline V gene.

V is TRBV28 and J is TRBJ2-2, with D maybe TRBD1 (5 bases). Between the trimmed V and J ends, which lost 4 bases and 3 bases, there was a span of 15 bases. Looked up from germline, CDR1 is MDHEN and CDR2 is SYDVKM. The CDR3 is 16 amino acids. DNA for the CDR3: TGTGCCAGCAGTTCTCAGGACACGTACTACACCGGGGAGCTGTTTTTT. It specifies CASSSQDTYYTGELFF.

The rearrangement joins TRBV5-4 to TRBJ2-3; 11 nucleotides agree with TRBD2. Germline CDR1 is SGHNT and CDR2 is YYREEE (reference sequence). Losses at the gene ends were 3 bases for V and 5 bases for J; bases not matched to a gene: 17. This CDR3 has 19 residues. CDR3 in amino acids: CASSSATTLAGGRGDTQYF. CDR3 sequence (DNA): TGTGCCAGCAGCTCCGCCACAACTTTAGCGGGGGGGCGAGGAGATACGCAGTATTTT.

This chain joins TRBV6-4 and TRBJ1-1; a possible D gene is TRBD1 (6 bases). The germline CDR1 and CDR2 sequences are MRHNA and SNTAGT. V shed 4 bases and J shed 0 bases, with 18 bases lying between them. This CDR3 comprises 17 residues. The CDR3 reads CASSGTGLFEMNTEAFF. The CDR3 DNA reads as TGTGCCAGCAGTGGTACAGGGTTATTTGAGATGAACACTGAAGCTTTCTTT.

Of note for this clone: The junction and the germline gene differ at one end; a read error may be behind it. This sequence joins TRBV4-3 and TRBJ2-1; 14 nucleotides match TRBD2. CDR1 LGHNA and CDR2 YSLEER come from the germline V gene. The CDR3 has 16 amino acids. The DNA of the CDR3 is TGCGCCAGCAGCCAAGATCGACTAGCGGGGGGGCTTGAGCAGCTCTTC. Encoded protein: CASSQDRLAGGLEQLF.

The CDR3 DNA reads as TGTGCCAGCAGTTACAAACCCAGGAACACTGAAGCTTTCTTT. This sequence encodes CASSYKPRNTEAFF. The V gene is TRBV6-5, the J gene TRBJ1-1; no firm D call. With 2 bases removed from V and 1 base from J, the gap between germline ends came to 8 bases. This CDR3 spans 14 amino acids. Germline CDR1 MNHEY, CDR2 SVGAGI.

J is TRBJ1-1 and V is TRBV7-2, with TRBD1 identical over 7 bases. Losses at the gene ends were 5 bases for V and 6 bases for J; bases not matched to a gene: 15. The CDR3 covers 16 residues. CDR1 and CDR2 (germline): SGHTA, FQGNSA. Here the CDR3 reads CASSPAGQVEVAEAFF. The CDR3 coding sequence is TGTGCCAGCAGCCCCGCCGGACAGGTAGAGGTAGCTGAAGCTTTCTTT.

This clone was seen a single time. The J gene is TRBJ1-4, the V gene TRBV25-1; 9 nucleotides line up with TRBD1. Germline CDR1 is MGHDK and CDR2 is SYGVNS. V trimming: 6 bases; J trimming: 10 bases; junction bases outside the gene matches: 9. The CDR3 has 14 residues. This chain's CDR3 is CASRPGQGIGKLFF. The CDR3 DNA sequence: TGTGCCAGCAGACCGGGACAGGGAATCGGAAAACTGTTTTTT.

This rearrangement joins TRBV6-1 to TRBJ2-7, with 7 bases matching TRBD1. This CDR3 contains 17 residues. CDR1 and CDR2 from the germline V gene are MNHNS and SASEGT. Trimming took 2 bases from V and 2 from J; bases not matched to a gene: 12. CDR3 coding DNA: TGTGCCAGCAGTGAACCTAAACAGGGGAGAGGGACCTACGAGCAGTACGTC. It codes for CASSEPKQGRGTYEQYV.

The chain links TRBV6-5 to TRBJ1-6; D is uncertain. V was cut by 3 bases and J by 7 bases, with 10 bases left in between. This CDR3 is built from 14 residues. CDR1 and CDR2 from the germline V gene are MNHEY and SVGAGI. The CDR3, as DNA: TGTGCCAGCAGTTATCAGGAGGGCAATTCACCCCTCCACTTT. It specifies CASSYQEGNSPLHF.

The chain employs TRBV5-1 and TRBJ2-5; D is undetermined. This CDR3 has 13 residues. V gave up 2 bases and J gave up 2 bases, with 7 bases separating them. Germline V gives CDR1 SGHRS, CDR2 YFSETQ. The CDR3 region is CASSFQLQETQYF. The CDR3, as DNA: TGCGCCAGCAGCTTCCAGTTACAAGAGACCCAGTACTTC.

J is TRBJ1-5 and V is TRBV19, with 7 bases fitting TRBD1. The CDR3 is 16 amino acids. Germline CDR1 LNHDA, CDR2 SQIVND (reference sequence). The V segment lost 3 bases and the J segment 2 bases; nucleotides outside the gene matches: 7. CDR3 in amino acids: CASSIPQGWGNQPQHF. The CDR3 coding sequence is TGTGCCAGTAGTATTCCACAGGGGTGGGGCAATCAGCCCCAGCATTTT.

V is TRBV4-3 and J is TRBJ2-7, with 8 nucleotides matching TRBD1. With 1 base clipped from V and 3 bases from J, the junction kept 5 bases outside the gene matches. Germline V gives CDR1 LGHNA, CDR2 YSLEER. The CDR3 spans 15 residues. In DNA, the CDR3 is TGCGCCAGCAGCCAAGGGGCAGGGGGCATCTACGAGCAGTACTTC. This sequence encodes CASSQGAGGIYEQYF.

The CDR3 nucleotides read TGTGCCATCAGCCGGACAGTCTATGGCTACACCTTC. Its translation is CAISRTVYGYTF. The rearrangement uses TRBV10-3 and TRBJ1-2; maybe TRBD1 (6 bases). The germline CDR1 and CDR2 sequences are ENHRY and SYGVKD. V dropped 6 bases and J dropped 4 bases, with 9 bases sitting between them. This CDR3 is built from 12 residues.

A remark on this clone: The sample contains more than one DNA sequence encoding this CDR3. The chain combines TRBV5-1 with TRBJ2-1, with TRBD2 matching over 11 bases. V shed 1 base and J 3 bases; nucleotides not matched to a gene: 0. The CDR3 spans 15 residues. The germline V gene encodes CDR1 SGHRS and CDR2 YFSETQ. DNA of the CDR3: TGCGCCAGCAGCTTGACTAGCGGGGGCTACAATGAGCAGTTCTTC. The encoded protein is CASSLTSGGYNEQFF.

The CDR3, as DNA: TGTGCCAGCAGTGGAAACAGGGGGTACTCCCTCCACTTT. Amino acids: CASSGNRGYSLHF. V is TRBV6-1 and J is TRBJ1-6; TRBD1 matches 8 bases. The CDR3 spans 13 residues. CDR1 and CDR2 (germline): MNHNS, SASEGT. With 4 bases clipped from V and 14 bases from J, the junction kept 7 bases outside the gene matches.

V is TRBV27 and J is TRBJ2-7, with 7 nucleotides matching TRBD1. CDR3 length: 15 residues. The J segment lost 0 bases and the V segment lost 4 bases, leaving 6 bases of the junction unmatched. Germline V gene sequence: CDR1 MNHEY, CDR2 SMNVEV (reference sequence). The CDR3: CASSSPSGGSYEQYF. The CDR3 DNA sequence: TGTGCCAGCAGTTCTCCTTCAGGGGGCTCCTACGAGCAGTACTTC.

CDR3 sequence reads: CASSLTGGGTEAFF. CDR3 bases: TGCGCCAGCAGCTTGACAGGGGGCGGGACTGAAGCTTTCTTT. The V and J genes are TRBV5-1 and TRBJ1-1; 9 bases fit TRBD1. Trimming took 1 base from V and 5 from J; bases not matched to a gene: 3. There are 14 residues in the CDR3. Germline CDR1 SGHRS, CDR2 YFSETQ.

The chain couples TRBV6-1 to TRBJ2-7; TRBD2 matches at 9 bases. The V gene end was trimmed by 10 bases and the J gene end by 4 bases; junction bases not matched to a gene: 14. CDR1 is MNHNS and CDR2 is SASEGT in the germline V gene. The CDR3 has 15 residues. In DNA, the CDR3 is TGTGCCACTCTACTCACGGCTAGCGGGGAATACGAGCAGTACTTC. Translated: CATLLTASGEYEQYF.

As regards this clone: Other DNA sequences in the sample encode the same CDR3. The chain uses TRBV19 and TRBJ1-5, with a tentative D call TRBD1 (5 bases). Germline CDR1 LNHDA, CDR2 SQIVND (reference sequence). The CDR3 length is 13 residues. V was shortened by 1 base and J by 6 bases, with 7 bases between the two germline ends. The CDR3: CASSIGGGQPQHF. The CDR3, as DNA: TGTGCCAGTAGTATAGGGGGGGGTCAGCCCCAGCATTTT. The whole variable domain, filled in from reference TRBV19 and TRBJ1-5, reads DGGITQSPKYLFRKEGQNVTLSCEQNLNHDAMYWYRQDPGQGLRLIYYSQIVNDFQKGDIAEGYSVSREKKESFPLTVTSAQKNPTAFYLCASSIGGGQPQHFGDGTRLSIL.

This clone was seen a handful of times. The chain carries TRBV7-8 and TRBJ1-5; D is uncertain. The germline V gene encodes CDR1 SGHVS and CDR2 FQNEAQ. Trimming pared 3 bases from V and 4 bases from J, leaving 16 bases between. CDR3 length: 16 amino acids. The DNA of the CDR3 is TGTGCCAGCAGCTTCGGGCCCGGGGTGATGAATCAGCCCCAGCATTTT. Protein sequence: CASSFGPGVMNQPQHF.